Shown below are 2 T cell receptor beta chains from a single sample sequenced in a study of blood T cell repertoires in COVID-19. TCRdb's copy holds only in-frame clones and misses some; the assay was immunoSEQ multiplex PCR. The table records 250,000 or so clones, approximately 86% of them present only once. The sequencing sample was made of peripheral blood. These receptors all come from a young man with active or convalescent COVID-19.

The chain uses TRBV2 and TRBJ1-5; D is possibly TRBD1 (6 bases). The V end lost 7 bases, the J end lost 5 bases, and 15 bases lay between the germline ends. CDR3 length equals 14 residues. Germline CDR1 reads SNHLY; CDR2 reads FYNNEI. The CDR3 coding sequence is TGTGCCAGCAATGATCGGGGGGCTGATCAGCCCCAGCATTTT. Its protein is CASNDRGADQPQHF.

The chain has TRBV4-1 and TRBJ2-7; maybe TRBD2 (6 bases). This CDR3 is built from 13 residues. V was trimmed by 3 bases and J by 0 bases, leaving 6 bases between them. Germline V gene data show CDR1 as MGHRA and CDR2 as YSYEKL. The CDR3 reads CASSHGSSYEQYF. As DNA, the CDR3 is TGCGCCAGCAGCCACGGGAGCTCCTACGAGCAGTACTTC.